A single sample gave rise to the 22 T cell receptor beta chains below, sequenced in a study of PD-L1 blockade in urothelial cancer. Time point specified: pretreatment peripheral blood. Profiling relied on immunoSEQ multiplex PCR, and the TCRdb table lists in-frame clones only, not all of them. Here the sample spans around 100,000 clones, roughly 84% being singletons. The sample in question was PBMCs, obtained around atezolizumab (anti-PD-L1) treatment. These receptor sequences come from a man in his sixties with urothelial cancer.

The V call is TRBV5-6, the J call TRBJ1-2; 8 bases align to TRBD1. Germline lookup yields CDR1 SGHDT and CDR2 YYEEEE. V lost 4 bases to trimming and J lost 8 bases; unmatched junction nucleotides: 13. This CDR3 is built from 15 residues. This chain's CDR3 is CASSMGGQEAFGYTF. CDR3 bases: TGTGCCAGCAGCATGGGGGGACAGGAGGCGTTCGGCTACACCTTC.

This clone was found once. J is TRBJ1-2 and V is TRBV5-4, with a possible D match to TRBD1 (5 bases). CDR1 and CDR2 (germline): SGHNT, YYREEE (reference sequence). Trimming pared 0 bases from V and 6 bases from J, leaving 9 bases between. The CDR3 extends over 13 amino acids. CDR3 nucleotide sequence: TGTGCCAGCAGCTTGGGGGCGGGGGATGGCTACACCTTC. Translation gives CASSLGAGDGYTF.

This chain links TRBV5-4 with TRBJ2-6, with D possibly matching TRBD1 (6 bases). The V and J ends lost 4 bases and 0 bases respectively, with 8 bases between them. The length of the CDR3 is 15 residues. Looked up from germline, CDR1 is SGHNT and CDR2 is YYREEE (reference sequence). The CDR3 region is CASSRDNSGANVLTF. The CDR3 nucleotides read TGTGCCAGCAGCCGGGACAACTCTGGGGCCAACGTCCTGACTTTC.

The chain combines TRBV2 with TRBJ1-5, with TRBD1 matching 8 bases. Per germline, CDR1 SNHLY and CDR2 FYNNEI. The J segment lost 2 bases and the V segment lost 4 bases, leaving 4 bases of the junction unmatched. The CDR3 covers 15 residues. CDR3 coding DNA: TGTGCCAGCAGTGGACAGGGGTTGGGCAATCAGCCCCAGCATTTT. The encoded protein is CASSGQGLGNQPQHF.

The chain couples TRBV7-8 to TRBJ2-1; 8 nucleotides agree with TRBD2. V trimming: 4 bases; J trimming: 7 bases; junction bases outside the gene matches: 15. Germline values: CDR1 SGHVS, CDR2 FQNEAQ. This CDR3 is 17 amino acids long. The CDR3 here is CASSSVSRGRFGNEQFF. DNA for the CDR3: TGTGCCAGCAGCTCGGTATCTCGCGGGAGGTTTGGGAATGAGCAGTTCTTC. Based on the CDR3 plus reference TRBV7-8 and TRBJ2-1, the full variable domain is GAGVSQSPRYKVAKRGQDVALRCDPISGHVSLFWYQQALGQGPEFLTYFQNEAQLDKSGLPSDRFFAERPEGSVSTLKIQRTQQEDSAVYLCASSSVSRGRFGNEQFFGPGTRLTVL.

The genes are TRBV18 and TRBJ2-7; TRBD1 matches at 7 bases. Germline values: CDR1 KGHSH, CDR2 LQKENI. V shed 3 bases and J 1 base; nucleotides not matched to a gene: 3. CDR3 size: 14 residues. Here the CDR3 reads CASSPARGSYEQYF. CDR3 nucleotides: TGTGCCAGCTCACCGGCCAGGGGGTCCTACGAGCAGTACTTC.

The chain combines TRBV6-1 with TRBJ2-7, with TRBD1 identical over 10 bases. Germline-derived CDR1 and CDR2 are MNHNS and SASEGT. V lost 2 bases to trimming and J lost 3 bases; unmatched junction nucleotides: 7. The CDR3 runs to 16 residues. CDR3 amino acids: CASSEYWGTGDYEQYF. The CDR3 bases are TGTGCCAGCAGTGAATATTGGGGGACAGGGGACTACGAGCAGTACTTC.

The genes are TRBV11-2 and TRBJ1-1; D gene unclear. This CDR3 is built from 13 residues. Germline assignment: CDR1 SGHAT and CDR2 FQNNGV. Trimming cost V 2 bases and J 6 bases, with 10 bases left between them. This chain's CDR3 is CASSLRWGAEAFF. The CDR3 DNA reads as TGTGCCAGCAGCTTAAGGTGGGGAGCTGAAGCTTTCTTT.

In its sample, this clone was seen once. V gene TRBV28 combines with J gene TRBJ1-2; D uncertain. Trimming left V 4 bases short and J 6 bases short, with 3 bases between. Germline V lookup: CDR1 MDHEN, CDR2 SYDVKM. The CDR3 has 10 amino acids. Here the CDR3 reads CASSYNGYTF. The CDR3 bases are TGTGCCAGCAGTTATAATGGCTACACCTTC.

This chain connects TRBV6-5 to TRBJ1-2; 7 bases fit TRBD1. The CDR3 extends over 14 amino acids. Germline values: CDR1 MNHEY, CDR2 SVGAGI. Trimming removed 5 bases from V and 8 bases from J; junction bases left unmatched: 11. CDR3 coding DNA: TGTGCCAGCAGTAACCGCAGGGGGAGCGGCGGCTACACCTTC. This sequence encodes CASSNRRGSGGYTF.

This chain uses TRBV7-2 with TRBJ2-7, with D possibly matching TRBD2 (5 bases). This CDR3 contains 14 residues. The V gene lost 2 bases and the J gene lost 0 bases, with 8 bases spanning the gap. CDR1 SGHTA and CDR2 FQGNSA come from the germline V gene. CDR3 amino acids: CASSLRRSSYEQYF. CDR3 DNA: TGTGCCAGCAGCTTACGGAGGAGCTCCTACGAGCAGTACTTC.

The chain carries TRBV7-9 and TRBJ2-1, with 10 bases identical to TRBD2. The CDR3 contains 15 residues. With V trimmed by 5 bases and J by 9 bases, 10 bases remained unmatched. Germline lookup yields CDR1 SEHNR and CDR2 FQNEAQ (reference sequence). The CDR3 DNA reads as TGTGCCAGCAGCCGCAGCGGGGGGGCCCGAGGTGAGCAGTTCTTC. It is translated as CASSRSGGARGEQFF.

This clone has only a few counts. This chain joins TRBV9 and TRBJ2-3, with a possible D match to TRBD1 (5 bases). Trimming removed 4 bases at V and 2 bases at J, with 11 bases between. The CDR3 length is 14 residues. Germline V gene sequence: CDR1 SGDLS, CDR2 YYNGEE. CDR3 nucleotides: TGTGCCAGCAGCCTAAGACAGTTCACAGATACGCAGTATTTT. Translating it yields CASSLRQFTDTQYF. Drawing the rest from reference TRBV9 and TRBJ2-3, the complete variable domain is DSGVTQTPKHLITATGQRVTLRCSPRSGDLSVYWYQQSLDQGLQFLIQYYNGEERAKGNILERFSAQQFPDLHSELNLSSLELGDSALYFCASSLRQFTDTQYFGPGTRLTVL.

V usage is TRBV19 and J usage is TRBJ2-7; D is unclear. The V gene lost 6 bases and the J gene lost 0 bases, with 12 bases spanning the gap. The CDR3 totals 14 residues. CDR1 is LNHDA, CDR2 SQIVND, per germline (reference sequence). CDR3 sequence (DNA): TGTGCCAGTAGACAAGAGACGGGCTCCTACGAGCAGTACTTC. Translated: CASRQETGSYEQYF.

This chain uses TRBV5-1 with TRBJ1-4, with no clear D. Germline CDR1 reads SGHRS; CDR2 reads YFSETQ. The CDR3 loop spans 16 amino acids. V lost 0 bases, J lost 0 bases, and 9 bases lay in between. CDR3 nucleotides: TGCGCCAGCAGCTTGGATTCCGGGACAACTAATGAAAAACTGTTTTTT. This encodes CASSLDSGTTNEKLFF. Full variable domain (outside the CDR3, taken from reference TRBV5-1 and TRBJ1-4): KAGVTQTPRYLIKTRGQQVTLSCSPISGHRSVSWYQQTPGQGLQFLFEYFSETQRNKGNFPGRFSGRQFSNSRSEMNVSTLELGDSALYLCASSLDSGTTNEKLFFGSGTQLSVL.

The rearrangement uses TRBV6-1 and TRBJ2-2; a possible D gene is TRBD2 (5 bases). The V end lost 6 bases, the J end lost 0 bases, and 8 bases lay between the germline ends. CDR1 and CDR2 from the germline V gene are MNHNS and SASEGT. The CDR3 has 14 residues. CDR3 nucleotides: TGTGCCAGCAGCGGACTTCCGAACACCGGGGAGCTGTTTTTT. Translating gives CASSGLPNTGELFF.

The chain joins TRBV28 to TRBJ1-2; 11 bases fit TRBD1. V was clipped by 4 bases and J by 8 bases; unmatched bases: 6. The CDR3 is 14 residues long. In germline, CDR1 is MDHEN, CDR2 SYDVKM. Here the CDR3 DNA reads TGTGCCAGCAGTTACGGACAGGGGGCGGAGGGCTACACCTTC. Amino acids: CASSYGQGAEGYTF.

CDR3 DNA sequence: TGTGCCAGCAGCCCGACCTCAACGGGGACCGGGGAGCTGTTTTTT. Its protein product is CASSPTSTGTGELFF. The V call is TRBV5-4, the J call TRBJ2-2; D is possibly TRBD2 (5 bases). The germline gives CDR1 SGHNT, CDR2 YYREEE (reference sequence). The CDR3 spans 15 residues. The V gene lost 4 bases and the J gene lost 5 bases, with 15 bases spanning the gap.

The CDR3 loop reads CASLQGNEQYF. The CDR3 DNA reads as TGTGCCAGCCTACAGGGGAACGAGCAGTACTTC. The chain couples TRBV6-1 to TRBJ2-7, with TRBD1 matching over 7 bases. Germline CDR1 is MNHNS and CDR2 is SASEGT. J was trimmed by 5 bases and V by 8 bases; bases with no gene match: 3. This CDR3 region has 11 residues.

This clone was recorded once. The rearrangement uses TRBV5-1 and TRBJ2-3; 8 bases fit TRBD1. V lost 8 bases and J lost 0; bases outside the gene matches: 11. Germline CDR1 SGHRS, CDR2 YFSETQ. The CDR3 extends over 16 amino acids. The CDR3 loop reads CASWQGARASTDTQYF. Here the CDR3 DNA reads TGCGCCAGTTGGCAGGGGGCGAGGGCTAGCACAGATACGCAGTATTTT.

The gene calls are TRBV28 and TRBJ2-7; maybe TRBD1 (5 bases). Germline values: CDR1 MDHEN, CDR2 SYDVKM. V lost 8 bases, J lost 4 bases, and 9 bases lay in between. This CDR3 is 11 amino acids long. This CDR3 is CASLGRYEQYF. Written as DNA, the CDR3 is TGTGCCAGCCTGGGGCGATACGAGCAGTACTTC.

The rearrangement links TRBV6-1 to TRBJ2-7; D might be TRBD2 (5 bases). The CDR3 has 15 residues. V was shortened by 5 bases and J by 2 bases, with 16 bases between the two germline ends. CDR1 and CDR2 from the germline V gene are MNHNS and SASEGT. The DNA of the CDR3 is TGTGCCAGCAGTCCCCTCGGTGATAGCGCCTACGAGCAGTACTTC. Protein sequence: CASSPLGDSAYEQYF.